These 15 T cell receptor beta chains came from one sample sequenced in a study of blood T cell repertoires in COVID-19. The method was immunoSEQ multiplex PCR; TCRdb's version includes in-frame clones alone and lacks a portion of them. The sample lists about 130,000 clones; 81% were seen once. Sequencing was performed on peripheral blood. These receptors were obtained from a woman aged 60-70 years with active or convalescent COVID-19.

The rearrangement uses TRBV5-4 and TRBJ2-3, with no clear D. CDR1 and CDR2 (germline): SGHNT, YYREEE (reference sequence). The CDR3 covers 14 residues. V dropped 1 base and J dropped 6 bases, with 12 bases sitting between them. The DNA for the CDR3 is TGTGCCAGCAGCTTGATGAACAGCCTGGATACGCAGTATTTT. Its translation: CASSLMNSLDTQYF.

The V gene is TRBV7-9, the J gene TRBJ2-1; 11 nucleotides agree with TRBD2. CDR1 and CDR2 from the germline V gene are SEHNR and FQNEAQ (reference sequence). This CDR3 is built from 14 residues. J lost 5 bases, V lost 6 bases, and 3 bases had no gene match. CDR3 in amino acids: CASRTSGDHNEQFF. In DNA form, the CDR3 reads TGTGCCAGCAGGACTAGCGGGGACCACAATGAGCAGTTCTTC.

V gene TRBV12-3 or TRBV12-4 combines with J gene TRBJ2-1; 7 bases map to TRBD2. The CDR3 is made up of 13 amino acids. V gave up 3 bases and J gave up 6 bases; unmatched junction bases: 2. The CDR3 DNA reads TGTGCCAGCAGTTTCGGCGGGGGCAATGAGCAGTTCTTC. Protein product: CASSFGGGNEQFF.

The chain employs TRBV28 and TRBJ2-1; 10 bases match TRBD2. The J segment lost 5 bases and the V segment lost 3 bases, leaving 7 bases of the junction unmatched. Germline-derived CDR1 and CDR2 are MDHEN and SYDVKM. The CDR3 loop spans 16 amino acids. CDR3 region: CASSFRTSGLNNEQFF. The CDR3 nucleotides read TGTGCCAGCAGTTTCCGGACTAGCGGTTTGAACAATGAGCAGTTCTTC.

The chain combines TRBV14 with TRBJ2-1; TRBD2 matches at 9 bases. CDR3 length: 14 amino acids. Trimming removed 3 bases from V and 7 bases from J; junction bases left unmatched: 4. Germline assignment: CDR1 SGHDN and CDR2 FVKESK. The CDR3 sequence is CASSQAGGRNEQFF. CDR3 nucleotide sequence: TGTGCCAGCAGCCAGGCGGGGGGGCGTAATGAGCAGTTCTTC.

The chain carries TRBV6-2 or TRBV6-3 and TRBJ1-2; D is uncertain. The CDR3 has 15 amino acids. Looked up from germline, CDR1 is MNHEY and CDR2 is SVGEGT. Deletions cut 5 bases from V and 4 bases from J, with 17 bases between. For the CDR3, the DNA is TGTGCCAGCAGTGTGACGGGTCAAAACCTCTATGGCTACACCTTC. Its translation is CASSVTGQNLYGYTF.

The chain employs TRBV5-1 and TRBJ1-4, with 7 positions matching TRBD1. CDR1 and CDR2 (germline): SGHRS, YFSETQ. J gave up 3 bases and V 3 bases, and 8 bases lay outside the gene matches. The CDR3 extends over 16 amino acids. The chain's CDR3 is CASSSQNRGANEKLFF. The CDR3 bases are TGCGCCAGCAGCTCTCAAAACAGGGGAGCTAATGAAAAACTGTTTTTT.

J is TRBJ2-2 and V is TRBV29-1, with 10 nucleotides matching TRBD2. The CDR3 has 14 amino acids. V lost 4 bases, J lost 6 bases, and 5 bases stayed unmatched. Germline-derived CDR1 and CDR2 are SQVTM and ANQGSEA. As DNA, the CDR3 is TGCAGCGTTGCCAGCGGGAGGGCCGCCGGGGAGCTGTTTTTT. Translated, it gives CSVASGRAAGELFF.

The J gene is TRBJ1-4, the V gene TRBV28, with D uncertain. This CDR3 comprises 13 residues. In germline, CDR1 is MDHEN, CDR2 SYDVKM. Trimming took 1 base from V and 8 from J, leaving 8 bases between them. The CDR3 is CASSLSGEEKLFF. The CDR3 region has the DNA TGTGCCAGCAGTTTATCCGGGGAAGAAAAACTGTTTTTT.

This clone was seen once. The chain employs TRBV3-1 (or the pseudogene TRBV3-2) and TRBJ1-2, with D hard to call. CDR3 size: 15 residues. CDR1 and CDR2 from the germline V gene are LGHDT and YNNKEL (reference sequence). Trimming took off 3 bases at V and 0 bases at J, with 11 bases between the two ends. CDR3: CASSHRGVPNYGYTF. CDR3 nucleotide sequence: TGTGCCAGCAGCCACCGGGGAGTTCCTAACTATGGCTACACCTTC.

The rearrangement joins TRBV18 to TRBJ2-1; a weak D match, TRBD2 (6 bases). The germline V and J ends were trimmed by 1 base and 8 bases, with 15 bases remaining between them. The CDR3 totals 15 residues. CDR1 is KGHSH, CDR2 LQKENI, per germline. The CDR3 bases are TGTGCCAGCTCACCACGCGCAGCGGGTGGCGATGAGCAGTTCTTC. Amino acid sequence: CASSPRAAGGDEQFF.

This clone has a handful of counts. The chain has TRBV18 and TRBJ1-1, with a possible D match to TRBD1 (6 bases). CDR1 KGHSH and CDR2 LQKENI come from the germline V gene. V was pared by 6 bases and J by 2 bases, with 10 bases between. The CDR3 contains 13 residues. CDR3 bases: TGTGCCAGCTCCGTGGACAGTAACACTGAAGCTTTCTTT. Translation: CASSVDSNTEAFF.

V and J are TRBV9 and TRBJ2-7; D possibly corresponds to TRBD1 (6 bases). V gave up 0 bases and J gave up 6 bases, with 13 bases separating them. This CDR3 region has 14 residues. The V gene's germline CDR1 is SGDLS and CDR2 YYNGEE. The CDR3 is CASSVDGTYLEQYF. The CDR3 nucleotides are TGTGCCAGCAGCGTAGATGGGACATATCTCGAGCAGTACTTC.

The CDR3 reads CASSLDRPATNEKLFF. DNA of the CDR3: TGTGCCAGCAGTCTTGACAGGCCAGCAACTAATGAAAAACTGTTTTTT. This rearrangement joins TRBV2 to TRBJ1-4; D perhaps matches TRBD1 (6 bases). This CDR3 spans 16 amino acids. V was clipped by 5 bases and J by 0 bases, with 13 bases between them. The V gene's germline CDR1 is SNHLY and CDR2 FYNNEI.

Here the CDR3 DNA reads TGTGCCAGCAGCCAACTAGCGGGAGGGCCCAACGAGCAGTACTTC. Translating gives CASSQLAGGPNEQYF. This chain connects TRBV4-2 to TRBJ2-7; TRBD2 matches 12 bases. CDR3 size: 15 residues. Germline assignment: CDR1 LGHNA and CDR2 YNFKEQ. The ends lost 2 bases at V and 5 bases at J; junction bases unmatched: 4.